The present T cell receptor beta chain was sequenced within a study of spatial heterogeneity in lung cancer. TCRdb redid the calling of the 5' RACE reads with MiXCR, one entry per CDR3 protein. The table lists approximately 50,000 distinct CDR3 sequences, 7.4% of them singletons. Ten or more counts support this clonotype. Unmatched junction bases numbered 6, after V lost 3 bases and J lost 5 bases. The CDR3 consists of 16 residues. Germline V lookup: CDR1 SGHTA, CDR2 FQGNSA. Stated time point: blood at routine non-recurrence follow-up after resection. Whole RNA came from tumor, nontumor lung or frozen PBMC and was sequenced without being sorted.

Sequencing used PBMCs, obtained at follow-up. The V and J genes are TRBV7-2 and TRBJ2-3; 12 nucleotides line up with TRBD2. The receptor was derived from a female donor with early-stage non-small cell lung cancer. The CDR3, as DNA: TGTGCCAGCAGCTTCTCTAGCGGGGGGGCGGGAGATACGCAGTATTTT. Protein sequence: CASSFSSGGAGDTQYF.